Presented here are 5 T cell receptor beta chains from one specimen sequenced in a study of T cells after posttransplantation cyclophosphamide. Busulfan-fludarabine conditioning, marrow transplant, and cyclophosphamide on days +3 and +4 were administered. TCRdb's table, derived via immunoSEQ multiplex PCR, lists solely in-frame clones and lacks some. The sample has 2,000 to 2,500 clones; 81% are singletons. The sequences come from CD8+ T cells sorted from blood, collected about 350 days after allogeneic stem cell transplant with posttransplant cyclophosphamide. Receptors were obtained from a male patient in his fifties who received an allogeneic stem cell transplant from a related donor and was CMV-positive. The graft donor may have given rise to some T cells.

This clone came up once. The rearrangement links TRBV9 to TRBJ1-4; D remains unclear. Trimming pared 0 bases from V and 3 bases from J, leaving 9 bases between. Germline CDR1 SGDLS, CDR2 YYNGEE. This CDR3 is built from 15 residues. CDR3 sequence (DNA): TGTGCCAGCAGCGTAGTAGGAGGGCCTAATGAAAAACTGTTTTTT. Encoded protein: CASSVVGGPNEKLFF.

This clone was seen only a few times. The V and J genes are TRBV19 and TRBJ1-1; a possible D gene is TRBD1 (6 bases). Germline V lookup: CDR1 LNHDA, CDR2 SQIVND (reference sequence). Trimming took 3 bases from V and 11 from J, leaving 16 bases between them. The CDR3 runs 13 residues. The CDR3 DNA reads as TGTGCCAGTAGTATTAGGGGGTCACAGGAGGCTTTCTTT. As protein: CASSIRGSQEAFF.

The rearrangement uses TRBV18 and TRBJ1-2; 9 nucleotides agree with TRBD1. Germline trimming cut 2 bases from V and 0 bases from J; bases unmatched to any gene: 7. This CDR3 has 17 amino acids. Per the germline V gene, CDR1 is KGHSH and CDR2 is LQKENI. The CDR3: CASSPVSTGGPNYGYTF. The CDR3 DNA follows: TGTGCCAGCTCACCAGTATCCACAGGGGGCCCTAACTATGGCTACACCTTC. The full variable domain, with the rest looked up from reference TRBV18 and TRBJ1-2, is NAGVMQNPRHLVRRRGQEARLRCSPMKGHSHVYWYRQLPEEGLKFMVYLQKENIIDESGMPKERFSAEFPKEGPSILRIQQVVRGDSAAYFCASSPVSTGGPNYGYTFGSGTRLTVV.

This clone was counted once. V and J are TRBV11-2 and TRBJ1-5; D unresolved. Per germline, CDR1 SGHAT and CDR2 FQNNGV. The CDR3 consists of 13 residues. V lost 1 base and J 6 bases, leaving 7 bases between the germline ends. The CDR3: CASSLGSGQPQHF. The CDR3 DNA reads as TGTGCCAGCAGCTTAGGGAGTGGTCAGCCCCAGCATTTT.

The chain joins TRBV7-9 to TRBJ2-7; D is unresolved. V gave up 5 bases and J gave up 3 bases, with 17 bases separating them. CDR3 length: 15 amino acids. Per germline, CDR1 SEHNR and CDR2 FQNEAQ (reference sequence). The CDR3 DNA reads TGTGCCAGCAGCGACGTGCGGAAATCCGACTACGAGCAGTACTTC. Encoded protein: CASSDVRKSDYEQYF.